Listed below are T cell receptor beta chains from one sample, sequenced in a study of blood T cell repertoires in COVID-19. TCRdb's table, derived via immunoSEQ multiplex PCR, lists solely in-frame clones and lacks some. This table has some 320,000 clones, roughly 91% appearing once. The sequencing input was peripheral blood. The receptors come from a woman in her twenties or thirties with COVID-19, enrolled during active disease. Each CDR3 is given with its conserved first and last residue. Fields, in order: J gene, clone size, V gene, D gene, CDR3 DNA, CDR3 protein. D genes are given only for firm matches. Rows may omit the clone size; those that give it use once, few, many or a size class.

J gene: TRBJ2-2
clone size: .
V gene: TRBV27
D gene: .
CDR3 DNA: TGTGCCAGCAGTTTATCGCTGGGGGGCACCGGGGAGCTGTTTTTT
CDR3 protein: CASSLSLGGTGELFF

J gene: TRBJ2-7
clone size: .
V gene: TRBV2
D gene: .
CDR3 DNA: TGTGCCAGTCCTCGGTCCGACTACGAGCAGTACTTC
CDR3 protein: CASPRSDYEQYF

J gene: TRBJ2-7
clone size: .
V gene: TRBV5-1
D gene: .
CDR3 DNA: TGCGCCAGTCGGTCCCCTTCCTACGAGCAGTACTTC
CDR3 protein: CASRSPSYEQYF

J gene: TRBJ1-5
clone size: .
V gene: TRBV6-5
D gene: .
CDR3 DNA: TGTGCCAGCCTATTGGGGGGTCAGCCCCAGCATTTT
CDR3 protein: CASLLGGQPQHF

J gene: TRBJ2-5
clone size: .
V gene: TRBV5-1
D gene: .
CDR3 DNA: TGCGCCAGCAGCGGAGGGGATTGGGAGACCCAGTACTTC
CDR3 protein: CASSGGDWETQYF

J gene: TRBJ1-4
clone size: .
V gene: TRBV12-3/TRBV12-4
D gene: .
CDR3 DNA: TGTGCCAGCAGTTTATTTAGTGGAGGGAAACTGTTTTTT
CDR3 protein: CASSLFSGGKLFF

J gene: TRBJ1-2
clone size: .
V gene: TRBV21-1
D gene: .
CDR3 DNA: TGTGCCAGCAGCAAAGAGTGGGAAAACAGGGGTTTTCGTGGGAACTATGGCTACACCTTC
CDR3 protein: CASSKEWENRGFRGNYGYTF

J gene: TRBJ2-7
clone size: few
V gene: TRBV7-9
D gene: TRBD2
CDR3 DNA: TGTGCCAGCAGCGGGACTAGCGGGGACTACGAGCAGTACTTC
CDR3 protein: CASSGTSGDYEQYF

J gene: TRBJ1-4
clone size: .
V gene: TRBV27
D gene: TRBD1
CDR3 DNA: TGTGCCAGCAGTTTTATAGACAGGGCGGGCGAAAAACTGTTTTTT
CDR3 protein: CASSFIDRAGEKLFF

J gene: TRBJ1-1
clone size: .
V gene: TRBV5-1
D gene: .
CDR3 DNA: TGCGCCAGCGGGGAGAGGGGGAATGGACCGAACACTGAAGCTTTCTTT
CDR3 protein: CASGERGNGPNTEAFF

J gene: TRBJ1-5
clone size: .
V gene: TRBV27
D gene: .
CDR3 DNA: TGTGCCAGCAGTTCCTCTTTCAATCAGCCCCAGCATTTT
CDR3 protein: CASSSSFNQPQHF

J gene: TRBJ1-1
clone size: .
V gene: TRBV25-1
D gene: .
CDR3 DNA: TGTGCCAGCAGTGACCTGATGACAGGTGGAGCTTTCTTT
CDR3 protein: CASSDLMTGGAFF

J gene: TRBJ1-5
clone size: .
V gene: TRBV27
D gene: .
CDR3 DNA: TGTGCCAGCAGTTACCGGGGTAATCAGCCCCAGCATTTT
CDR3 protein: CASSYRGNQPQHF

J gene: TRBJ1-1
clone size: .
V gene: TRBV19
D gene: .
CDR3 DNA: TGTGCCAGTATGGAGGGGAACACTGAAGCTTTCTTT
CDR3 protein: CASMEGNTEAFF

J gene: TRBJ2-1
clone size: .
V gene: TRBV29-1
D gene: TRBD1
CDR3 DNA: TGCAGCGTTGGGAAGGACAGGATCCATGAGCAGTTCTTC
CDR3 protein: CSVGKDRIHEQFF

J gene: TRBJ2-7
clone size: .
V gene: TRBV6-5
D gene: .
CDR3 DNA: TGTGCCAGCAGTTACTCGAGTAGCTTGAGATGGTACGAGCAGTACTTC
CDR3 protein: CASSYSSSLRWYEQYF

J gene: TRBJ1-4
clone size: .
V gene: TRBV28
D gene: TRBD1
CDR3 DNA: TGTGCCAGCAGGCCAACCGGGACAGCTAATGAAAAACTGTTTTTT
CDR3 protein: CASRPTGTANEKLFF

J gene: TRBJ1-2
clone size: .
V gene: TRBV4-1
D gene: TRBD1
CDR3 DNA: TGCGCCAGCAGCCCCCATAGAGGGGGCGCCGATGGCTACACCTTC
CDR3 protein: CASSPHRGGADGYTF

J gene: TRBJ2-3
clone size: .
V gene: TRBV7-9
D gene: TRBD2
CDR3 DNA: TGTGCCAGCAGCTTCCCTTCTAGCGGGGGGCGCACAGATACGCAGTATTTT
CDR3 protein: CASSFPSSGGRTDTQYF

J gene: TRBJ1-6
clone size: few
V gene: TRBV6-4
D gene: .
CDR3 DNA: TGTGCCAGCAGTGACTTATTAAATTCACCCCTCCACTTT
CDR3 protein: CASSDLLNSPLHF

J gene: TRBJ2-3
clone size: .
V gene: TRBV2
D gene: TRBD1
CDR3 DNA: TGTGCCAGCAGTGAAGACAGGGGGCAGGCAGATACGCAGTATTTT
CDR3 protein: CASSEDRGQADTQYF

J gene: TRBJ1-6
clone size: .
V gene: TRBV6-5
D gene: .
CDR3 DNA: TGTGCCAGCAGTTACGATCGGGGAAAAGGATCACCCCTCCACTTT
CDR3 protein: CASSYDRGKGSPLHF

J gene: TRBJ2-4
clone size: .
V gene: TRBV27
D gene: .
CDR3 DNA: TGTGCCAGCAGTTCCTACAGCCGCCAGGGAAACATTCAGTACTTC
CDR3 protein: CASSSYSRQGNIQYF

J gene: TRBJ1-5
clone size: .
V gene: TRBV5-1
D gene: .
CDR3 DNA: TGCGCCAGCAGCTTGGATTCCGGGAGCAATCAGCCCCAGCATTTT
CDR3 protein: CASSLDSGSNQPQHF

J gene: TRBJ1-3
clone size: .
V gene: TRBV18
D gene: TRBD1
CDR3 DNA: TGTGCCAGCTCACCAGACCGACAGGGAGGAAACACCATATATTTT
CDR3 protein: CASSPDRQGGNTIYF

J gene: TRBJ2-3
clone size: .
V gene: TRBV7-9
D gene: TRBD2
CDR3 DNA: TGTGCCAGCAGCTCTGGCACTAGCGGGGGCACAGATACGCAGTATTTT
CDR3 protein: CASSSGTSGGTDTQYF

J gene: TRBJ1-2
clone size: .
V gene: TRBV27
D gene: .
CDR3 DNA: TGTGCCAGCAGCCTTCAGGGGTCCTATGGCTACACCTTC
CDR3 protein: CASSLQGSYGYTF

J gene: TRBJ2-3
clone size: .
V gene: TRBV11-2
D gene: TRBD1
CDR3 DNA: TGTGCCAGCAGCCCCTGGGGACAGGGGTTCACAGATACGCAGTATTTT
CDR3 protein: CASSPWGQGFTDTQYF

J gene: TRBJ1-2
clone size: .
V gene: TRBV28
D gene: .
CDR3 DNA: TGTGCCAGCAGTACTACCAGAGGGCTCCACTATGGCTACACCTTC
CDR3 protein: CASSTTRGLHYGYTF

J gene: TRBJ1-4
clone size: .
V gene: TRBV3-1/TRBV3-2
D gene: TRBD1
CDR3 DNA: TGTGCCAGCAGCCCGGACAGGCTAAGTGAAAAACTGTTTTTT
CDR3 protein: CASSPDRLSEKLFF

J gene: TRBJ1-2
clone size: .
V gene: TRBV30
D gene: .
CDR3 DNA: TGTGCCTGGTCCCCCCTTTGGGGGGTTGGGGGCTACACCTTC
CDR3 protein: CAWSPLWGVGGYTF

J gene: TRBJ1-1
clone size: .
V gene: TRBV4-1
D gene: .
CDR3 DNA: TGCGCCAGCAGCCAAGATAGGTGGGGGGACACTGAAGCTTTCTTT
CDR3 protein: CASSQDRWGDTEAFF

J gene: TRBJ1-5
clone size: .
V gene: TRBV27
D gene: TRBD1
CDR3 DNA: TGTGCCAGCAGTCCCACAGGGGGGCCCAATCAGCCCCAGCATTTT
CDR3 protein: CASSPTGGPNQPQHF

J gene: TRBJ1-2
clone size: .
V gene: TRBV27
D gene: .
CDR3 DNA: TGTGCCAGCAGTTTGTTCTCCGGGGGAGATGGCTACACCTTC
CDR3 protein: CASSLFSGGDGYTF

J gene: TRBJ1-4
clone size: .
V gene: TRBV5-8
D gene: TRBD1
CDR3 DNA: TGTGCCAGGACTCCCCGACAGGGGTCGAAAACTAATGAAAAACTGTTTTTT
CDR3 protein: CARTPRQGSKTNEKLFF

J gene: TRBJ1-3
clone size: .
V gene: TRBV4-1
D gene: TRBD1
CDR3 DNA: TGCGCCAGCAGCCCTGATCATGGGACAGGCTCTGGAAACACCATATATTTT
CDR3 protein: CASSPDHGTGSGNTIYF

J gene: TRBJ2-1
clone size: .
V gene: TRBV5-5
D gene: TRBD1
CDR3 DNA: TGTGCCAGCAGCTCGGACAGGGTATTTGGCAATGAGCAGTTCTTC
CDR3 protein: CASSSDRVFGNEQFF

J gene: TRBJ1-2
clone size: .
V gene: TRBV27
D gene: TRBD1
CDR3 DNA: TGTGCCAGCAGTTTAACAGGGGCGTATGGCTACACCTTC
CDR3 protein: CASSLTGAYGYTF

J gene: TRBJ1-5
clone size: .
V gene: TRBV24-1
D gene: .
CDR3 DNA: TGTGCCACCAGTGCCTCGACAGATTTAGGGCCCCAGCATTTT
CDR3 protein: CATSASTDLGPQHF

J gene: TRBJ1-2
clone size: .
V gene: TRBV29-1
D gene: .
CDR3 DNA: TGCAGCGTTGACCCGGACAGCCTAGGAGGCTATGGCTACACCTTC
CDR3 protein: CSVDPDSLGGYGYTF

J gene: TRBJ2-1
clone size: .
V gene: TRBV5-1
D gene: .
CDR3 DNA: TGCGCCAGCAGCTCCCCGTCCGGGGGACTTAGCTCCTACAATGAGCAGTTCTTC
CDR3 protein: CASSSPSGGLSSYNEQFF

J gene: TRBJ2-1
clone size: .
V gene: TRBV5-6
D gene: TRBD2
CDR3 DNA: TGTGCCAGCAGCTTACTAGCGGGGGGGCCAGGGTACAATGAGCAGTTCTTC
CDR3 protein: CASSLLAGGPGYNEQFF

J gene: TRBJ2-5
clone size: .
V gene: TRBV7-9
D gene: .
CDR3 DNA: TGTGCCAGCAGCTTACCCCTCAACTTAAAAGAGACCCAGTACTTC
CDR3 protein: CASSLPLNLKETQYF

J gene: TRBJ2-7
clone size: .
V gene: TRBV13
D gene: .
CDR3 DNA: TGTGCCAGCAGCTTAGTGGCAGTTCCCTACGAGCAGTACTTC
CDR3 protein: CASSLVAVPYEQYF

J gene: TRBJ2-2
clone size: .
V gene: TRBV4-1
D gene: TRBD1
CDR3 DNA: TGCGCCAGCAGGATGGACAGGAGCACCGGGGAGCTGTTTTTT
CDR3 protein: CASRMDRSTGELFF

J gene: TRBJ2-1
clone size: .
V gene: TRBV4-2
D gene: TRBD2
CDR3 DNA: TGTGCCAGCAGCCAAGAATGGGCCAGCGGGGGGGCGAATGAGCAGTTCTTC
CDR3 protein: CASSQEWASGGANEQFF

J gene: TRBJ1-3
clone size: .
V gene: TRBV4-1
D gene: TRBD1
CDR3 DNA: TGCGCCAGCAGCCAAGATTCAATACTCGGGACAGTTGGAAACACCATATATTTT
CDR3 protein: CASSQDSILGTVGNTIYF

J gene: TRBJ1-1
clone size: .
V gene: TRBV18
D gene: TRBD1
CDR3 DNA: TGTGCCAGCTCACCACCGGACAGGGTCACTGAAGCTTTCTTT
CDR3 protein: CASSPPDRVTEAFF

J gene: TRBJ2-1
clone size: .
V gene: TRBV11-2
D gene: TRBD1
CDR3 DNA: TGTGCCAGCAGCGATTCCACAGGGGGCGCATACAATGAGCAGTTCTTC
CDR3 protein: CASSDSTGGAYNEQFF

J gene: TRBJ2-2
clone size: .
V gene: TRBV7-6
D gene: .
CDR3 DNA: TGTGCCAGCAGCTTATTCCCTAGGGGGACCGGGGAGCTGTTTTTT
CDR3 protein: CASSLFPRGTGELFF

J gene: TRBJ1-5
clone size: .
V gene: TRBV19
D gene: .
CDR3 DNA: TGTGCCAGTAGTATACTCCTGACAGTTAATCAGCCCCAGCATTTT
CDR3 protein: CASSILLTVNQPQHF

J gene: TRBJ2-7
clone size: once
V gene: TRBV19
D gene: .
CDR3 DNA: TGTGCCAGTAGTATCATTGGGGGGAGCGAGCAGTACTTC
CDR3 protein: CASSIIGGSEQYF